The rows below give T cell receptor beta chains drawn from one sample of a study of vaccination and CD4 T cells after COVID-19. Via MiXCR, TCRdb re-called the PCR reads, giving one row per CDR3 protein. The sample has about 5,000 distinct CDR3 sequences, around three fifths seen once. Antigen specificity for these receptors is unknown. The sample was CD4+ T cells from blood, cultured in vitro. These receptors were collected from a human donor who had recovered from COVID-19. Each CDR3 is given with its conserved first and last residue. The D gene is left open where the match is weak.

CDR3 protein: CASSAGGPDTQYF; V gene: TRBV7-2; D gene: TRBD1
CDR3 protein: CSAQAGVGGYTF; V gene: TRBV20-1; D gene: .
CDR3 protein: CASSSTGHTEAFF; V gene: TRBV28; D gene: TRBD1
CDR3 protein: CASSDSPNYGYTF; V gene: TRBV2; D gene: .
CDR3 protein: CSARLSGTGAFPLHF; V gene: TRBV20-1; D gene: TRBD1
CDR3 protein: CSAPDYPGTTETQYF; V gene: TRBV20-1; D gene: .
CDR3 protein: CSARERGTGYNQPQHF; V gene: TRBV20-1; D gene: TRBD1
CDR3 protein: CASGTTGRIPEAFF; V gene: TRBV6-1; D gene: .
CDR3 protein: CASSPAGASGGARETQYF; V gene: TRBV6-2/TRBV6-3; D gene: TRBD2
CDR3 protein: CASRPGGDQPQHF; V gene: TRBV6-1; D gene: TRBD1